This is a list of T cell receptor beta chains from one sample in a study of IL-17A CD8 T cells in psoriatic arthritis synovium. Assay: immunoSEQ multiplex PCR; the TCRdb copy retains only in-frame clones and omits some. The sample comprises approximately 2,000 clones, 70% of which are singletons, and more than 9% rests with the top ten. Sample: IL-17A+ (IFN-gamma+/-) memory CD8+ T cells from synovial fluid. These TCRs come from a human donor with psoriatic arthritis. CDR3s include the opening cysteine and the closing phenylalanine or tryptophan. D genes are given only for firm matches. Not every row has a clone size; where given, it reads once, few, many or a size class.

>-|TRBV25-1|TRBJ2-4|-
CASSEYDIQYF
TGTGCCAGCAGTGAGTACGACATTCAGTACTTC
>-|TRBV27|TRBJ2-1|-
CASTTRDGSYNEQFF
TGTGCCAGCACCACAAGGGACGGATCCTACAATGAGCAGTTCTTC
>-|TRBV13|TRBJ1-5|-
CASSLGKNNQPQHF
TGTGCCAGCAGCTTGGGCAAGAACAATCAGCCCCAGCATTTT
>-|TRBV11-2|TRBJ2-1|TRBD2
CASSLEAGVFNEQFF
TGTGCCAGCAGCTTAGAAGCGGGAGTTTTTAATGAGCAGTTCTTC
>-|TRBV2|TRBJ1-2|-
CASSGTANYGYTF
TGTGCCAGCAGTGGGACTGCTAACTATGGCTACACCTTC
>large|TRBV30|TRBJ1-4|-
CAWSVGTVATNEKLFF
TGTGCCTGGAGTGTAGGAACAGTAGCAACTAATGAAAAACTGTTTTTT
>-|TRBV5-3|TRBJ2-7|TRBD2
CASSLVSGRFEQYF
TGTGCCAGCAGCTTGGTTAGCGGGAGATTCGAGCAGTACTTC
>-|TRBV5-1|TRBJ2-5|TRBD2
CASRRLAGEWETQYF
TGCGCCAGCAGAAGACTAGCGGGAGAATGGGAGACCCAGTACTTC
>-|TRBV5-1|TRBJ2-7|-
CASSPGAVGEQYF
TGCGCCAGCTCCCCGGGGGCGGTGGGAGAGCAGTACTTC
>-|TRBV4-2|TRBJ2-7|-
CASSQDGVSYEQYF
TGTGCCAGCAGCCAAGATGGCGTCTCCTACGAGCAGTACTTC
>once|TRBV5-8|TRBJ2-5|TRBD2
CASSSGLAGGVQETQYF
TGTGCCAGCAGCTCGGGACTAGCGGGAGGGGTCCAAGAGACCCAGTACTTC
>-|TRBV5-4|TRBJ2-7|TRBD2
CASSIVSGRHEQYF
TGTGCCAGCAGCATAGTTTCCGGGAGGCACGAGCAGTACTTC
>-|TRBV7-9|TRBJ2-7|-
CASSRQGVEYF
TGTGCCAGCAGCCGACAAGGAGTGGAGTACTTC
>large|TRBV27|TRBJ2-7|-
CASSRVRGEQYF
TGTGCCAGCAGTAGAGTCCGGGGTGAGCAGTACTTC
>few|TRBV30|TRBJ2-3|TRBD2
CAWSVPAGRGSDTQYF
TGTGCCTGGAGTGTTCCGGCAGGGAGGGGATCAGATACGCAGTATTTT
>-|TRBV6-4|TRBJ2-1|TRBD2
CASSEGLAGFDEQFF
TGTGCCAGCAGTGAAGGACTAGCGGGATTTGATGAGCAGTTCTTC
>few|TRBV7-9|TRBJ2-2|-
CASSLAEVTETTGELFF
TGTGCCAGCAGCTTAGCGGAGGTGACAGAGACAACCGGGGAGCTGTTTTTT
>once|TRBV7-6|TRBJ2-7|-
CASSLEFSEQYF
TGTGCCAGCAGCTTAGAGTTCAGCGAGCAGTACTTC
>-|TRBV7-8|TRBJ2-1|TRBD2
CASSPRPGLATHNEQFF
TGTGCCAGCAGCCCCCGCCCGGGACTAGCAACCCACAATGAGCAGTTCTTC
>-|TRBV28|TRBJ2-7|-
CASSLAPGPPGQYF
TGTGCCAGCAGTTTAGCTCCGGGACCACCAGGGCAGTACTTC
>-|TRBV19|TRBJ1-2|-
CASKAGSNYGYTF
TGTGCCAGTAAAGCAGGCTCTAACTATGGCTACACCTTC
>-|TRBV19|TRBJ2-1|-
CASSIFTWGEEPYNEQFF
TGTGCCAGTAGTATATTTACCTGGGGGGAGGAACCTTACAATGAGCAGTTCTTC
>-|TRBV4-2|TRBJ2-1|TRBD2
CASSQDRLAGKLNEQFF
TGTGCCAGCAGCCAAGATAGACTAGCGGGAAAATTGAATGAGCAGTTCTTC
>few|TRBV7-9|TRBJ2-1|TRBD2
CASSALAGGAYNEQFF
TGTGCCAGCAGCGCCCTCGCGGGAGGGGCCTACAATGAGCAGTTCTTC
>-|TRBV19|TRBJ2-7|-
CASSMGVNSYEQYF
TGTGCCAGTAGTATGGGTGTTAACTCCTACGAGCAGTACTTC
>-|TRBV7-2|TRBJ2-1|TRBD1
CASSLASSLDRARITYNEQFF
TGTGCCAGCAGCTTAGCGTCCAGCTTAGACAGGGCCCGAATTACCTACAATGAGCAGTTCTTC
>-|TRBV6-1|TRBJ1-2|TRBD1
CASRERQGALGYTF
TGTGCCAGCAGGGAAAGACAGGGGGCGCTCGGCTACACCTTC
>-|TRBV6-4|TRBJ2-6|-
CASSDSAHGGANVLTF
TGTGCCAGCAGTGACTCGGCCCACGGGGGGGCCAACGTCCTGACTTTC
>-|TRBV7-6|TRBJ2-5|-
CASSLRDRVGETQYF
TGTGCCAGCAGCCTAAGAGACAGAGTAGGAGAGACCCAGTACTTC
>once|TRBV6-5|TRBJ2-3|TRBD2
CASRKAGPTDTQYF
TGTGCCAGCAGAAAAGCGGGACCGACAGATACGCAGTATTTT
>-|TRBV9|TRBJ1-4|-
CASSSTGGGGREKLFF
TGTGCCAGCAGCTCGACCGGCGGGGGAGGGCGGGAAAAACTGTTTTTT
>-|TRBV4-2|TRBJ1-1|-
CASSQRGAGVLHTEAFF
TGTGCCAGCAGCCAAAGGGGCGCGGGGGTCCTGCACACTGAAGCTTTCTTT
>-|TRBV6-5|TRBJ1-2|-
CASRQQGNNYGYTF
TGTGCCAGCAGACAACAGGGAAATAACTATGGCTACACCTTC
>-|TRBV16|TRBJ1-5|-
CASSHPGNQPQHF
TGTGCCAGCAGTCACCCAGGGAACCAGCCCCAGCATTTT
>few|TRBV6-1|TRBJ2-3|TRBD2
CASSDLAGGGDTQYF
TGTGCCAGCAGTGATCTAGCGGGAGGAGGAGATACGCAGTATTTT
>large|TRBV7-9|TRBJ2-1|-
CASSLSLGRDYNEQFF
TGTGCCAGCAGCTTGTCGTTGGGCAGGGACTACAATGAGCAGTTCTTC
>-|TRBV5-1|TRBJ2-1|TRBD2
CASRGRFGEGHNEQFF
TGCGCCAGCAGAGGCAGATTCGGGGAGGGCCACAATGAGCAGTTCTTC
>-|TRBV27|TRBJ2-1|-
CASSTRAQSSYNEQFF
TGTGCCAGCAGTACCCGGGCGCAGAGCTCCTACAATGAGCAGTTCTTC
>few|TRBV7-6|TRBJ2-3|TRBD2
CASSKLAGADTQYF
TGTGCCAGCAGTAAATTGGCGGGAGCAGATACGCAGTATTTT
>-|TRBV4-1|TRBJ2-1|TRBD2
CASSQDLSGSLEQFF
TGCGCCAGCAGCCAAGATCTGAGCGGGAGTCTTGAGCAGTTCTTC
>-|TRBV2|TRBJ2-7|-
CATLRTALYEQYF
TGTGCCACCCTTCGAACTGCGTTATACGAGCAGTACTTC
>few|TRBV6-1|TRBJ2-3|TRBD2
CASSELAGGPDTQYF
TGTGCCAGCAGTGAACTAGCGGGAGGGCCAGATACGCAGTATTTT
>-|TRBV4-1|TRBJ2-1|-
CASSDNGGFDEQFF
TGCGCCAGCAGCGACAATGGGGGTTTTGATGAGCAGTTCTTC
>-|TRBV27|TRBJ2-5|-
CASRQGGFSPAQYF
TGTGCCAGCAGACAAGGGGGATTTTCCCCAGCCCAGTACTTC
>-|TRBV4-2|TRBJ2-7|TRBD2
CASSQDHRGRASGSREQYF
TGTGCCAGCAGCCAAGACCATCGAGGGCGGGCTAGCGGGAGTCGCGAGCAGTACTTC
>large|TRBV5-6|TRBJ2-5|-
CASSLALDRQTQYF
TGTGCCAGCAGCTTGGCCCTAGACAGGCAGACCCAGTACTTC
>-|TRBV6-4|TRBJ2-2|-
CASSDSVEGELFF
TGTGCCAGCAGTGACTCGGTTGAGGGGGAGCTGTTTTTT
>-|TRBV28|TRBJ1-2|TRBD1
CASSGRDSLIENTF
TGTGCCAGCAGTGGCCGGGACAGCCTGATTGAGAACACCTTC
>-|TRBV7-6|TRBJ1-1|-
CASSLGGGTEAFF
TGTGCCAGCAGCTTAGGGGGGGGCACTGAAGCTTTCTTT
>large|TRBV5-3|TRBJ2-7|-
CARSPEGQGGIYEQYF
TGTGCCAGAAGCCCGGAGGGGCAGGGGGGGATCTACGAGCAGTACTTC
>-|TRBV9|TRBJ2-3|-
CASSVGEGAPDTQYF
TGTGCCAGCAGCGTAGGTGAGGGAGCCCCAGATACGCAGTATTTT
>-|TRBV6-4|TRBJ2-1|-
CASSDSVGSDEQFF
TGTGCCAGCAGTGACTCGGTAGGGTCGGATGAGCAGTTCTTC